This T cell receptor (beta chain) was recovered during a study of CD8+CD57+ T cells in acquired aplastic anemia. Those patients picked for sequencing had displayed CD8+CD57+ cell expansion on flow cytometry. Profiling of TCR beta VDJ combinations and CDR3 sequences used genomic DNA as template. TCRdb independently ran MiXCR on the reads; one entry per CDR3 protein. The table shows 160,000 or so distinct CDR3 sequences, with 47% occurring only once. This clonotype was observed a handful of times. Losses at the gene ends were 0 bases for V and 6 bases for J; bases not matched to a gene: 11. There are 16 residues in the CDR3.

This clonotype originated in a human donor with aplastic anemia. The source material was sorted CD4+, CD8+, or CD8+CD57+ T cells (not recorded which) from PBMCs. This chain links TRBV12-3 or TRBV12-4 with TRBJ2-7; 7 nucleotides line up with TRBD2. The CDR3: CASSLAGRAGRREQYF. CDR3 in DNA: TGTGCCAGCAGTTTAGCGGGCCGGGCCGGGAGGCGCGAGCAGTACTTC.